This is a list of T cell receptor beta chains from one sample in a study of T cells in Graves' hyperthyroidism and ophthalmopathy. TCRdb independently ran MiXCR on the multiplex PCR reads; one entry per CDR3 protein. The sample has about half a million distinct CDR3 sequences; about 20% are singletons. The sample consisted of blood. These TCRs come from a man aged 40-49 years with Graves' ophthalmopathy. CDR3s include the opening cysteine and the closing phenylalanine or tryptophan. D genes are given only for firm matches. Clone size is shown for a subset of rows, as once, few, many or a class of expanded clone.

size: many; V: TRBV7-3; J: TRBJ2-1; D: TRBD2; CDR3: CASSLGTSGYNEQFF; DNA: TGTGCCAGCAGCTTAGGGACTAGCGGATACAATGAGCAGTTCTTC
size: -; V: TRBV7-9; J: TRBJ2-1; D: -; CDR3: CASSVRELADNEQFF; DNA: TGTGCCAGCAGCGTACGGGAGTTAGCGGACAATGAGCAGTTCTTC
size: -; V: TRBV5-1; J: TRBJ2-1; D: TRBD1; CDR3: CASSVTGVPEQFF; DNA: TGCGCCAGCAGCGTTACAGGGGTCCCTGAGCAGTTCTTC
size: -; V: TRBV7-2; J: TRBJ2-1; D: TRBD2; CDR3: CASSLQGLAGGLYHEQFF; DNA: TGTGCCAGCAGCTTACAGGGACTAGCGGGGGGACTTTATCATGAGCAGTTCTTC
size: -; V: TRBV6-2/TRBV6-3; J: TRBJ2-7; D: TRBD1; CDR3: CASSLQQGTLYEQYF; DNA: TGTGCCAGCAGTCTCCAACAGGGGACCTTATACGAGCAGTACTTC
size: many; V: TRBV2; J: TRBJ1-1; D: -; CDR3: CASSRGRAGNTEAFF; DNA: TGTGCCAGCAGCAGAGGGCGCGCAGGTAACACTGAAGCTTTCTTT
size: -; V: TRBV3-2; J: TRBJ1-5; D: -; CDR3: CASRAGGKQPQHF; DNA: TGTGCCAGCAGGGCAGGGGGGAAACAGCCCCAGCATTTT
size: -; V: TRBV24-1; J: TRBJ2-5; D: -; CDR3: CATSDSALGKETQYF; DNA: TGTGCCACCAGTGATTCAGCCCTTGGCAAAGAGACCCAGTACTTC
size: many; V: TRBV20-1; J: TRBJ2-5; D: TRBD1; CDR3: CSALTGGSKTQYF; DNA: TGCAGTGCTCTTACAGGGGGGAGCAAGACCCAGTACTTC
size: -; V: TRBV19; J: TRBJ2-1; D: TRBD2; CDR3: CASSMLTSGRGNEQFF; DNA: TGTGCCAGTAGTATGCTGACTAGCGGGAGAGGGAATGAGCAGTTCTTC
size: -; V: TRBV3-1; J: TRBJ1-5; D: -; CDR3: CASSQTGTRNQPQHF; DNA: TGTGCCAGCAGCCAAACCGGGACACGCAATCAGCCCCAGCATTTT
size: many; V: TRBV11-2; J: TRBJ2-3; D: -; CDR3: CASSLDIHRTDTQYF; DNA: TGTGCCAGCAGCCTAGACATACACCGCACAGATACGCAGTATTTT
size: few; V: TRBV6-2/TRBV6-3; J: TRBJ1-5; D: -; CDR3: CASRRIGTSSNQPQHF; DNA: TGTGCCAGCAGAAGAATCGGGACTTCTAGCAATCAGCCCCAGCATTTT
size: -; V: TRBV19; J: TRBJ1-2; D: -; CDR3: CASSMPFYGYTF; DNA: TGTGCCAGTAGTATGCCTTTCTATGGCTACACCTTC
size: once; V: TRBV6-4; J: TRBJ2-2; D: -; CDR3: CASSDQGTTGELFF; DNA: TGTGCCAGCAGTGATCAGGGGACCACCGGGGAGCTGTTTTTT
size: -; V: TRBV6-5; J: TRBJ1-1; D: TRBD1; CDR3: CASSYSTGEPFF; DNA: TGTGCCAGCAGTTACTCGACAGGGGAACCTTTCTTT
size: many; V: TRBV7-2; J: TRBJ2-1; D: TRBD2; CDR3: CASVRRASGVDEQFF; DNA: TGTGCCAGCGTCCGGCGGGCTAGCGGGGTGGATGAGCAGTTCTTC
size: few; V: TRBV13; J: TRBJ2-1; D: -; CDR3: CASSFPGGRNNEQFF; DNA: TGTGCCAGCAGCTTCCCAGGCGGTAGGAACAATGAGCAGTTCTTC
size: few; V: TRBV3-1; J: TRBJ2-7; D: -; CDR3: CASSQAAGRGYEQYF; DNA: TGTGCCAGCAGCCAAGCCGCCGGCAGGGGCTACGAGCAGTACTTC
size: -; V: TRBV6-2/TRBV6-3; J: TRBJ1-1; D: -; CDR3: CASSYLGSGEAFF; DNA: TGTGCCAGCAGTTACCTGGGATCCGGTGAAGCTTTCTTT
size: many; V: TRBV30; J: TRBJ1-3; D: TRBD1; CDR3: CAWSQGARGNTIYF; DNA: TGTGCCTGGAGTCAGGGGGCGCGTGGAAACACCATATATTTT
size: -; V: TRBV12-3/TRBV12-4; J: TRBJ2-7; D: -; CDR3: CASKRGYDEQYF; DNA: TGTGCCAGCAAGAGGGGGTACGACGAGCAGTACTTC
size: -; V: TRBV12-3/TRBV12-4; J: TRBJ2-7; D: TRBD2; CDR3: CASSLSGGAGGQNEQYF; DNA: TGTGCCAGCAGTTTAAGCGGGGGGGCCGGGGGGCAGAACGAGCAGTACTTC
size: -; V: TRBV7-2; J: TRBJ2-1; D: -; CDR3: CASSRARRANEQFF; DNA: TGTGCCAGCAGCCGGGCACGGCGGGCCAATGAGCAGTTCTTC
size: -; V: TRBV27; J: TRBJ2-1; D: -; CDR3: CASSLQLGLGEQFF; DNA: TGTGCCAGCAGTTTGCAGTTGGGGTTAGGTGAGCAGTTCTTC
size: -; V: TRBV2; J: TRBJ1-5; D: TRBD1; CDR3: CASREDRGGNQPQHF; DNA: TGTGCCAGCAGGGAAGACAGGGGAGGTAATCAGCCCCAGCATTTT
size: many; V: TRBV27; J: TRBJ2-1; D: TRBD2; CDR3: CASSFGLAAYNEQFF; DNA: TGTGCCAGCAGTTTTGGACTAGCGGCATACAATGAGCAGTTCTTC
size: -; V: TRBV19; J: TRBJ1-2; D: -; CDR3: CASSNYGNYGYTF; DNA: TGTGCCAGTAGTAATTACGGAAACTATGGCTACACCTTC
size: many; V: TRBV2; J: TRBJ2-7; D: TRBD2; CDR3: CASSDLHGTSGSGRYEQYF; DNA: TGTGCCAGCAGTGACCTCCACGGGACTAGCGGGAGTGGTAGATACGAGCAGTACTTC
size: many; V: TRBV6-1; J: TRBJ2-2; D: -; CDR3: CASSEWRDRGELFF; DNA: TGTGCCAGCAGTGAATGGAGGGACAGAGGGGAGCTGTTTTTT
size: few; V: TRBV4-2; J: TRBJ1-1; D: TRBD1; CDR3: CASSQQGESYTEAFF; DNA: TGTGCCAGCAGCCAACAGGGGGAGTCCTACACTGAAGCTTTCTTT
size: few; V: TRBV12-3/TRBV12-4; J: TRBJ1-2; D: TRBD1; CDR3: CASRGDRERKSGYTF; DNA: TGTGCCAGCAGGGGGGACAGGGAGAGAAAGAGTGGCTACACCTTC
size: once; V: TRBV12-3/TRBV12-4; J: TRBJ1-2; D: TRBD1; CDR3: CASSFWDRERDGYTF; DNA: TGTGCCAGCAGTTTTTGGGACAGGGAAAGGGATGGCTACACCTTC
size: -; V: TRBV29-1; J: TRBJ2-7; D: -; CDR3: CSVEDPGGGYEQYF; DNA: TGCAGCGTTGAGGATCCGGGGGGCGGCTACGAGCAGTACTTC
size: -; V: TRBV9; J: TRBJ2-3; D: -; CDR3: CASSDQLGGGTDTQYF; DNA: TGTGCCAGCAGCGACCAACTAGGAGGCGGCACAGATACGCAGTATTTT
size: few; V: TRBV9; J: TRBJ2-1; D: TRBD2; CDR3: CASSAYAGDEQFF; DNA: TGTGCCAGCAGCGCTTACGCGGGGGATGAGCAGTTCTTC
size: -; V: TRBV5-5; J: TRBJ2-1; D: TRBD1; CDR3: CASGPTGDEQFF; DNA: TGTGCCAGCGGCCCGACAGGGGATGAGCAGTTCTTC
size: many; V: TRBV28; J: TRBJ1-4; D: TRBD1; CDR3: CASSPLGQGLFGKLFF; DNA: TGTGCCAGCAGTCCACTGGGACAGGGCTTATTTGGAAAACTGTTTTTT
size: many; V: TRBV30; J: TRBJ1-5; D: -; CDR3: CAWSVAGPQPQHF; DNA: TGTGCCTGGAGTGTTGCGGGCCCTCAGCCCCAGCATTTT
size: many; V: TRBV7-2; J: TRBJ2-5; D: -; CDR3: CASSLAIQETQYF; DNA: TGTGCCAGCAGCTTAGCCATTCAAGAGACCCAGTACTTC
size: -; V: TRBV3-1; J: TRBJ2-3; D: -; CDR3: CASSHGGTATDTQYF; DNA: TGTGCCAGCAGCCATGGTGGGACTGCAACAGATACGCAGTATTTT
size: many; V: TRBV3-1; J: TRBJ1-1; D: -; CDR3: CASSQELVSMNTEAFF; DNA: TGTGCCAGCAGCCAAGAGTTGGTCTCGATGAACACTGAAGCTTTCTTT
size: many; V: TRBV30; J: TRBJ1-5; D: -; CDR3: CAWSGGLEQPQHF; DNA: TGTGCCTGGAGTGGGGGGTTAGAGCAGCCCCAGCATTTT
size: -; V: TRBV5-1; J: TRBJ2-5; D: TRBD2; CDR3: CASSLVAGLGETQYF; DNA: TGCGCCAGCAGCTTGGTAGCGGGGCTGGGAGAGACCCAGTACTTC
size: many; V: TRBV11-2; J: TRBJ2-7; D: TRBD2; CDR3: CASSGRLAEAYEQYF; DNA: TGTGCCAGCAGCGGCAGACTAGCGGAAGCCTACGAGCAGTACTTC
size: -; V: TRBV24-1; J: TRBJ2-1; D: -; CDR3: CATSAPYNEQFF; DNA: TGTGCCACCAGTGCACCTTACAATGAGCAGTTCTTC
size: many; V: TRBV18; J: TRBJ1-2; D: -; CDR3: CASSLLFYGYTF; DNA: TGTGCCAGCTCACTGTTATTCTATGGCTACACCTTC
size: many; V: TRBV7-2; J: TRBJ2-1; D: -; CDR3: CASSHHQEGRVNEQFF; DNA: TGTGCCAGCAGCCACCACCAAGAGGGCAGGGTAAATGAGCAGTTCTTC
size: -; V: TRBV7-2; J: TRBJ1-2; D: -; CDR3: CASSLARDPYGYTF; DNA: TGTGCCAGCAGCTTAGCCCGGGACCCTTATGGCTACACCTTC
size: -; V: TRBV4-1; J: TRBJ2-3; D: -; CDR3: CASSQSSGGKNTDTQYF; DNA: TGCGCCAGCAGCCAAAGTTCAGGGGGGAAGAACACAGATACGCAGTATTTT
size: -; V: TRBV14; J: TRBJ1-1; D: TRBD1; CDR3: CASGTGRNTEAFF; DNA: TGTGCCAGCGGGACAGGGCGTAACACTGAAGCTTTCTTT
size: many; V: TRBV7-2; J: TRBJ2-1; D: -; CDR3: CASSLGGDKTSSYNEQFF; DNA: TGTGCCAGCAGCTTAGGGGGGGACAAGACTAGCAGTTACAATGAGCAGTTCTTC
size: -; V: TRBV12-3/TRBV12-4; J: TRBJ2-1; D: -; CDR3: CASNFGRRPPLYEQFF; DNA: TGTGCCAGCAATTTTGGACGGCGGCCTCCATTGTATGAGCAGTTCTTC